This TCR beta chain was retrieved from a study of blood T cell repertoires in COVID-19. Study information: The study drew acute and convalescent COVID-19 samples from the United States, Italy and Spain. PBMCs, B-cell-depleted T cells, or T cells were the source of the cDNA or gDNA that made up the material.

Study processing details: Researchers report that nucleated cell counts were estimated from reference gene primer amplification. Using immunoSEQ multiplex PCR, the repertoire was profiled, and TCRdb retains in-frame clones only, with some absent. V, J and clone size are taken as reported in that table, and D and trimming were inferred from the DNA itself. The sample carries fewer than 200,000 clones, about 85% recorded once. V was trimmed by 2 bases and J by 8 bases, leaving 12 bases between them. Per germline, CDR1 SNHLY and CDR2 FYNNEI. The CDR3 extends over 13 amino acids. This clone has a single count.

What was sequenced was peripheral blood. The receptor comes from a man between 60 and 75 years old who had recovered from COVID-19. The rearrangement joins TRBV2 to TRBJ1-2, with D possibly being TRBD1 (5 bases). The CDR3 DNA sequence: TGTGCCAGCAGTGAAATAGGGGCCCGGGGCTACACCTTC. Translation gives CASSEIGARGYTF.